Listed here are 7 T cell receptor beta chains from one sample, sequenced in a study of cytomegalovirus exposure and HLA in healthy donors. 60 Vbeta and 13 Jbeta primers were used in PCR. Here immunoSEQ multiplex PCR was the method, and the copy in TCRdb shows in-frame clones only, minus some. Of 100,000 or so clones in the sample, around 75% were seen once. The sequenced sample consisted of PBMCs. The origin of the receptors is a man aged 35-49 years in good health and CMV-seronegative.

V and J are TRBV5-4 and TRBJ1-1; weak D call: TRBD1 (5 bases). V dropped 2 bases and J dropped 0 bases, with 14 bases sitting between them. Germline CDR1 SGHNT, CDR2 YYREEE (reference sequence). CDR3 length: 16 amino acids. The CDR3 DNA follows: TGTGCCAGCAGCTTTGGAGGGGACGGGATGAACACTGAAGCTTTCTTT. This translates into CASSFGGDGMNTEAFF.

The count of this clone is one. The chain couples TRBV15 to TRBJ2-3; no reliable D call. Germline values: CDR1 LNHNV, CDR2 YYDKDF (reference sequence). The CDR3 consists of 16 residues. Trimming removed 1 base from V and 0 bases from J, with 11 bases in between. The CDR3 protein is CATSRVLSQSTDTQYF. DNA for the CDR3: TGTGCCACCAGCAGAGTTCTGAGTCAAAGCACAGATACGCAGTATTTT.

This clone showed up just once. The genes are TRBV10-3 and TRBJ2-5; tentative D call: TRBD1 (6 bases). Germline loops: CDR1 ENHRY, CDR2 SYGVKD. Trimming cost V 6 bases and J 3 bases, with 14 bases left between them. The CDR3 extends over 14 amino acids. The CDR3 loop reads CAIRQQGSEETQYF. CDR3 bases: TGTGCCATCAGGCAACAGGGCTCCGAAGAGACCCAGTACTTC.

This chain links TRBV27 with TRBJ1-5; possible D gene TRBD1, 5 bases. The V gene lost 7 bases and the J gene lost 6 bases, with 19 bases spanning the gap. The germline gives CDR1 MNHEY, CDR2 SMNVEV (reference sequence). The CDR3 is 15 residues long. The CDR3 coding sequence is TGTGCCAGCACCCCAGTTGGGGGGGTAGGTCAGCCCCAGCATTTT. Its protein is CASTPVGGVGQPQHF.

The chain is built from TRBV11-2 and TRBJ2-7; D is possibly TRBD1 (5 bases). Between the trimmed V and J ends, which lost 2 bases and 4 bases, there was a span of 6 bases. This CDR3 has 12 amino acids. CDR1 and CDR2 (germline): SGHAT, FQNNGV. The CDR3 here is CASSLQGYEQYF. The CDR3 DNA sequence: TGTGCCAGCAGCTTACAGGGATACGAGCAGTACTTC.

V is TRBV12-5 and J is TRBJ1-2; possibly TRBD1 for D (6 bases). The germline gives CDR1 LGHNT, CDR2 FRNRAP. V lost 1 base, J lost 2 bases, and 8 bases lay in between. This CDR3 region has 14 residues. The CDR3 loop reads CASGLDTGNYGYTF. Written as DNA, the CDR3 is TGTGCTAGTGGTTTGGACACAGGGAACTATGGCTACACCTTC.

The V call is TRBV2, the J call TRBJ1-2; D may be TRBD1 (6 bases). CDR1 SNHLY and CDR2 FYNNEI come from the germline V gene. This CDR3 contains 14 residues. The ends were cut back, 10 bases at V and 7 bases at J, with 22 bases in the middle. Here the CDR3 DNA reads TGTGCCATCACCTCAAGGGGGGAGGGTGTTGGCTACACCTTC. This codes for CAITSRGEGVGYTF.